The present T cell receptor beta chain was sequenced within a study of blood T cell repertoires in COVID-19. On the study more broadly: Acute and convalescent COVID-19 specimens originated in the United States, Italy and Spain.

In the original processing: Nucleated cell counts were estimated from reference gene primer amplification. TCRdb keeps only in-frame clones here, not all; method: immunoSEQ multiplex PCR. V and J calls and clone size are given by that table; D and trimming were obtained from the DNA. The table shows over 400,000 clones, with roughly 85% occurring only once. V shed 4 bases, J shed 6 bases, and the junction held 14 bases outside the gene matches. This CDR3 has 16 amino acids. The V gene's germline CDR1 is SGDLS and CDR2 YYNGEE. The chain has TRBV9 and TRBJ2-7; 9 nucleotides line up with TRBD1. Sequencing was performed on peripheral blood. This clonotype originated in a human donor in a cohort sampled during active COVID-19. The CDR3 coding sequence is TGTGCCAGCAGCCCTCGGACAGGGGAGGATGCGAGCGAGCAGTACTTC. As protein: CASSPRTGEDASEQYF.